This TCR beta chain originates from a study of control samples from healthy donors and cancer patients. Sequencing was performed with immunoSEQ multiplex PCR; in TCRdb, only in-frame clones are kept and a portion is missing. The sample shows 150,000 to 180,000 clones, over 90% of them seen only once. This clone occurred a few times. Sequenced: blood. The TCR originated in a man in his fifties in good health.

CDR3 sequence reads: CAISEARNTIYF. The CDR3 coding sequence is TGTGCCATCAGTGAGGCCCGAAACACCATATATTTT. This chain connects TRBV10-3 to TRBJ1-3; D is unclear. The CDR3 runs 12 residues. The germline CDR1 and CDR2 sequences are ENHRY and SYGVKD. V shed 2 bases and J shed 5 bases, with 4 bases lying between them.